This T cell receptor beta chain is drawn from a study of cytomegalovirus exposure and HLA in healthy donors. Trimming left V 2 bases short and J 0 bases short, with 7 bases between. Germline V gene sequence: CDR1 SQVTM, CDR2 ANQGSEA. The CDR3 has 13 amino acids. Use of 60 Vbeta and 13 Jbeta primers characterized the PCR. Data came from immunoSEQ multiplex PCR; TCRdb stores just in-frame clones and leaves some out. The table shows around 150,000 clones, with more than 70% occurring only once. This chain uses TRBV29-1 with TRBJ1-1; maybe TRBD1 (5 bases). The receptor comes from a male donor in good health and CMV-seronegative. The sequenced sample consisted of PBMCs. The CDR3 here is CSVEQGVNTEAFF. The CDR3 DNA is TGCAGCGTTGAACAGGGCGTGAACACTGAAGCTTTCTTT. Full variable domain (outside the CDR3, taken from reference TRBV29-1 and TRBJ1-1): SAVISQKPSRDICQRGTSLTIQCQVDSQVTMMFWYRQQPGQSLTLIATANQGSEATYESGFVIDKFPISRPNLTFSTLTVSNMSPEDSSIYLCSVEQGVNTEAFFGQGTRLTVV.